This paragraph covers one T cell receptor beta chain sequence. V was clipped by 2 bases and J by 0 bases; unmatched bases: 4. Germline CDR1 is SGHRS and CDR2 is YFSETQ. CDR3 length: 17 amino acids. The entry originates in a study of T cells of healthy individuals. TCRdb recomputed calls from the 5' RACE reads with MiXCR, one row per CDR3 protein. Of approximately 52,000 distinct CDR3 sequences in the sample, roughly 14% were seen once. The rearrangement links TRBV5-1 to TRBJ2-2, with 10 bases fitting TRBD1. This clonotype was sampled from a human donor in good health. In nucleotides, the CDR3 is TGCGCCAGCAGCTTCGGGACAGGGGCTACGAACACCGGGGAGCTGTTTTTT. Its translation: CASSFGTGATNTGELFF.